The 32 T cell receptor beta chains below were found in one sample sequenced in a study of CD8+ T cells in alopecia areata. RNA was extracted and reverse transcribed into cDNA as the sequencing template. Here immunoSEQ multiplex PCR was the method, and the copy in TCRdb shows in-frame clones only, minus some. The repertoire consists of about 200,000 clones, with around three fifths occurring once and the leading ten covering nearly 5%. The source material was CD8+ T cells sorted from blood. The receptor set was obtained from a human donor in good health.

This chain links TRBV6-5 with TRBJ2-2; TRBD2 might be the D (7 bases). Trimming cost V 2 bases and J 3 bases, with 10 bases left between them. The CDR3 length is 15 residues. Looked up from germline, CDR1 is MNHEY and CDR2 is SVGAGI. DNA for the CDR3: TGTGCCAGCAGTTACGGGCGGGGGCACACCGGGGAGCTGTTTTTT. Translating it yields CASSYGRGHTGELFF.

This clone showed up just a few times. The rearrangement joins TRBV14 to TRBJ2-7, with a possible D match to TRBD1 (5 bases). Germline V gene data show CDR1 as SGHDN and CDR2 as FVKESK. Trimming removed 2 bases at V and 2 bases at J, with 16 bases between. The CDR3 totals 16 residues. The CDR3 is CASSQLKAKDTYEQYF. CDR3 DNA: TGTGCCAGCAGCCAACTAAAGGCTAAGGACACCTACGAGCAGTACTTC.

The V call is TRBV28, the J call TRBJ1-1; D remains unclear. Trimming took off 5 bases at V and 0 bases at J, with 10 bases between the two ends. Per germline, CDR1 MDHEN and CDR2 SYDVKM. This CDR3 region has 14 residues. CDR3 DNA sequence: TGTGCCAGCAGTCCCCCAGGAATGAACACTGAAGCTTTCTTT. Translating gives CASSPPGMNTEAFF.

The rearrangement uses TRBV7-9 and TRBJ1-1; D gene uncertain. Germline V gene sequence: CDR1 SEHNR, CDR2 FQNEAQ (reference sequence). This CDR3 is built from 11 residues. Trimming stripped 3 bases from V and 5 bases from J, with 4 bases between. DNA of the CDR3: TGTGCCAGCAGCTTCCGGACTGAAGCTTTCTTT. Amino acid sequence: CASSFRTEAFF.

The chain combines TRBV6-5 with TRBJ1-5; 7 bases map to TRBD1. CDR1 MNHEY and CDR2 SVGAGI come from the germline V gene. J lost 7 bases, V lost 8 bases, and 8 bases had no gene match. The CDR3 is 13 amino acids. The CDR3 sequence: CASSDRVGQPQHF. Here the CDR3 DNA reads TGTGCCAGCTCTGACAGGGTCGGCCAGCCCCAGCATTTT.

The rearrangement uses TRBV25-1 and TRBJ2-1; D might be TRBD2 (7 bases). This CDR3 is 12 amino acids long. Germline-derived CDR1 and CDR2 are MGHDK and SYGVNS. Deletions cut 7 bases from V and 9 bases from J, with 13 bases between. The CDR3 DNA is TGTGCCAGCATCCAAGGGGGGGGTGAGCAGTTCTTC. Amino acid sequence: CASIQGGGEQFF.

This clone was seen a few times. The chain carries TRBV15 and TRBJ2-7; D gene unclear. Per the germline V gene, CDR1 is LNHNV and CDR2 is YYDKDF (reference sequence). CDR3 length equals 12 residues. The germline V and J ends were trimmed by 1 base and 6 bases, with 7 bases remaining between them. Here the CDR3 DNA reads TGTGCCACCAGCAGAGGTAACGCCGAGCAGTACTTC. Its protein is CATSRGNAEQYF.

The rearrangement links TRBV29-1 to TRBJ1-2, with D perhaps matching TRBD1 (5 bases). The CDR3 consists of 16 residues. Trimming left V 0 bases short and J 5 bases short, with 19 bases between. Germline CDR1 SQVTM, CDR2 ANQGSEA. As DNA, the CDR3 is TGCAGCGTTGAAGAGTTTTCCAGGGACCCTACTTATGGCTACACCTTC. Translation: CSVEEFSRDPTYGYTF.

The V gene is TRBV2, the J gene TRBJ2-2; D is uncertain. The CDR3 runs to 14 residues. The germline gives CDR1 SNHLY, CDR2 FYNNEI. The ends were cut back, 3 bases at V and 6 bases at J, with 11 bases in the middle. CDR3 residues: CASSDLFGSGELFF. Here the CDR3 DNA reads TGTGCCAGCAGTGATTTGTTTGGGTCCGGGGAGCTGTTTTTT.

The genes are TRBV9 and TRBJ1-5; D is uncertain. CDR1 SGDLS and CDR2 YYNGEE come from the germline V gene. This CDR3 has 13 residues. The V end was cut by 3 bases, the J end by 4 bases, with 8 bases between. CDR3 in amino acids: CASSADSNQPQHF. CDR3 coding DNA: TGTGCCAGCAGCGCGGACTCAAATCAGCCCCAGCATTTT.

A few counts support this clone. CDR3 sequence reads: CASSQGQVNTEAFF. The CDR3 DNA sequence: TGTGCCAGCAGCCAGGGACAGGTGAACACTGAAGCTTTCTTT. V gene TRBV2 combines with J gene TRBJ1-1, with 8 bases aligning to TRBD1. In germline, CDR1 is SNHLY, CDR2 FYNNEI. The CDR3 length is 14 residues. V dropped 6 bases and J dropped 0; count of bases not matched to a gene: 3.

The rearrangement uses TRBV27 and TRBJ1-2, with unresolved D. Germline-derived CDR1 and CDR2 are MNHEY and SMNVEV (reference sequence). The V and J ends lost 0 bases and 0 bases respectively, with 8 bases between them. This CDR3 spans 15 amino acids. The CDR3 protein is CASSLSIGANYGYTF. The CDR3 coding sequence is TGTGCCAGCAGTTTATCGATCGGGGCTAACTATGGCTACACCTTC.

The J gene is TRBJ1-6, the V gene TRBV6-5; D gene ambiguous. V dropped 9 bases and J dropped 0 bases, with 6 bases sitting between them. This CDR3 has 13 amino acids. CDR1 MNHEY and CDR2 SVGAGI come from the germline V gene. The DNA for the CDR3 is TGTGCCAGGCGGGGCTCCTATAATTCACCCCTCCACTTT. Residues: CARRGSYNSPLHF.

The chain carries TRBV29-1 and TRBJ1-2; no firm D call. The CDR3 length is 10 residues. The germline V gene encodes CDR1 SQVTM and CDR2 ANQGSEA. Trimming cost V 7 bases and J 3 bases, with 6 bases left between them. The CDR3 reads CSAFDYGYTF. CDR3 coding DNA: TGCAGCGCCTTCGACTATGGCTACACCTTC.

Here the CDR3 DNA reads TGTGCCTGTATCCATGGGGAAGTCACAGATACGCAGTATTTT. Amino acid sequence: CACIHGEVTDTQYF. The rearrangement links TRBV30 to TRBJ2-3; D uncertain. Germline CDR1 and CDR2: GTSNPN and SVGIG (reference sequence). The CDR3 extends over 14 amino acids. V dropped 6 bases and J dropped 2 bases, with 15 bases sitting between them.

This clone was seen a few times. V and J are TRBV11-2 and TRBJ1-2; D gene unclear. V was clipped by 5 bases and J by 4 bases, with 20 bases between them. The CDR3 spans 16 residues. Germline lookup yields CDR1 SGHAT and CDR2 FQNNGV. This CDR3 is CASSPHPGGKSYGYTF. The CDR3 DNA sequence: TGTGCCAGCAGCCCTCATCCGGGCGGGAAAAGCTATGGCTACACCTTC.

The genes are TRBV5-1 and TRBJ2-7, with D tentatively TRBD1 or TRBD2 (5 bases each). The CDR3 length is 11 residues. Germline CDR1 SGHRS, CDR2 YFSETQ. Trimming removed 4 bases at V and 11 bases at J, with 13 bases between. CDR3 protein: CASSRDGQEYF. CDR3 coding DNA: TGCGCCAGCAGCCGGGACGGACAAGAGTACTTC.

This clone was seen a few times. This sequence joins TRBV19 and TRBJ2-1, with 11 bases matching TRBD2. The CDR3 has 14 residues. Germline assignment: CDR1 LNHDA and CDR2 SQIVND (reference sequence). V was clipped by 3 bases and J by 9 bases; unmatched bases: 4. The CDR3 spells CASSMTSGAAEQFF. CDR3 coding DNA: TGTGCCAGTAGTATGACTAGCGGGGCTGCTGAGCAGTTCTTC.

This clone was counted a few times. CDR3 sequence: CSVESRYNEQFF. CDR3 sequence (DNA): TGCAGCGTTGAATCCAGGTACAATGAGCAGTTCTTC. The gene calls are TRBV29-1 and TRBJ2-1; D gene ambiguous. This CDR3 has 12 amino acids. V was trimmed by 2 bases and J by 4 bases, leaving 6 bases between them. CDR1 SQVTM and CDR2 ANQGSEA come from the germline V gene.

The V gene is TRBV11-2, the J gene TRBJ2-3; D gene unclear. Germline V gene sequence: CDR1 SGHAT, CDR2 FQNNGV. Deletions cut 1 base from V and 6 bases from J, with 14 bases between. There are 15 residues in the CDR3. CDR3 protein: CASSLGPSTKDTQYF. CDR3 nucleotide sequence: TGTGCCAGCAGCTTAGGGCCCTCTACCAAGGATACGCAGTATTTT.

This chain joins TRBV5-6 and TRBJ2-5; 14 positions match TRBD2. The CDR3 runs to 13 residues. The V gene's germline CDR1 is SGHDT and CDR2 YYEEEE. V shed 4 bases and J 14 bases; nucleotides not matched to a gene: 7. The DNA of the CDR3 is TGTGCCAGCAGCGGTGGGACTAGCGGGGGAGGATACTTC. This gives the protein CASSGGTSGGGYF. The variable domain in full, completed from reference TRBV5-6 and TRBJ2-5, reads DAGVTQSPTHLIKTRGQQVTLRCSPKSGHDTVSWYQQALGQGPQFIFQYYEEEERQRGNFPDRFSGHQFPNYSSELNVNALLLGDSALYLCASSGGTSGGGYFGPGTRLLVL.

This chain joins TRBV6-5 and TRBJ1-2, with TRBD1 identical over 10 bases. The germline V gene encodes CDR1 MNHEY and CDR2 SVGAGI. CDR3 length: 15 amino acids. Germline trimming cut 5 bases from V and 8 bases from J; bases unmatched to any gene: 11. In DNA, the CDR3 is TGTGCCAGCAGTCCCGGGACAGGGGAGTCTATCGGCTACACCTTC. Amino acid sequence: CASSPGTGESIGYTF.

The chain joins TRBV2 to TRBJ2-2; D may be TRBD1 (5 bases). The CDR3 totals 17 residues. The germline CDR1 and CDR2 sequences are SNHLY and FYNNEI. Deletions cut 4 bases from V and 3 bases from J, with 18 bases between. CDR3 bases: TGTGCCAGCAGTGGAGCACCAGGGCACCTAGACACCGGGGAGCTGTTTTTT. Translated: CASSGAPGHLDTGELFF.

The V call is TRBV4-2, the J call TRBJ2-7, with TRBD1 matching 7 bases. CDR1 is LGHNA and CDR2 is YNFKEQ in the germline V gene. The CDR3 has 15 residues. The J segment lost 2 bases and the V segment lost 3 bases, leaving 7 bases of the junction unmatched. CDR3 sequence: CASSQPGQNPYEQYF. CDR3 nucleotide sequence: TGTGCCAGCAGCCAGCCGGGACAGAACCCCTACGAGCAGTACTTC.

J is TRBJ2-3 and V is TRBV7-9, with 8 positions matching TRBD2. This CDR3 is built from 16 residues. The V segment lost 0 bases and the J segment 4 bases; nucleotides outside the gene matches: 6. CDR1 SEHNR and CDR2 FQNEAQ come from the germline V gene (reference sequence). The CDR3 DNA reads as TGTGCCAGCAGCTTAGCCTCCGGGGGGGCCTCAGATACGCAGTATTTT. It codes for CASSLASGGASDTQYF.

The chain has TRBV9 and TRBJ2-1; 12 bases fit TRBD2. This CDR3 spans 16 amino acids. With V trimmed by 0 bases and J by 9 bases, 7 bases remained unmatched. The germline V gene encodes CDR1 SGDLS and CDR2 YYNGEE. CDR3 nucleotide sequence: TGTGCCAGCAGCGTAGCACTAGCGGGGGGCACCGGTGAGCAGTTCTTC. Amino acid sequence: CASSVALAGGTGEQFF.

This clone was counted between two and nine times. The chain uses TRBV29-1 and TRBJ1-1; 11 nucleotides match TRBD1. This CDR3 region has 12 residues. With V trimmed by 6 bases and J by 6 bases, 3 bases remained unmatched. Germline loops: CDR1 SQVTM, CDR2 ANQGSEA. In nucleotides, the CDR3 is TGCAGCGTCGTGGGACAGGGGGCTGAAGCTTTCTTT. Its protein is CSVVGQGAEAFF.

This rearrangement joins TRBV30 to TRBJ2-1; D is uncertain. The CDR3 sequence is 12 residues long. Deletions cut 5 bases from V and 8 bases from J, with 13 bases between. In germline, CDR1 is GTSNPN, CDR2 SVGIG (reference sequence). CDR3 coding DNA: TGTGCCTGGGGGATCGGGCTCGATGAGCAGTTCTTC. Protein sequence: CAWGIGLDEQFF.

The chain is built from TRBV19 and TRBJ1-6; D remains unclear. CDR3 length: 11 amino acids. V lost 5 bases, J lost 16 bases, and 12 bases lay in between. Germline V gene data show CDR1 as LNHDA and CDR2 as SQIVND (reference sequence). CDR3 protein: CASSYDTELHF. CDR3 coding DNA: TGTGCCAGTAGTTACGACACCGAGCTCCACTTT.

CDR3 sequence reads: CASSYPGFNEAFF. The CDR3 DNA reads TGTGCCAGCAGTTACCCCGGATTTAATGAAGCTTTCTTT. This chain links TRBV6-5 with TRBJ1-1, with D hard to call. The CDR3 contains 13 residues. V gave up 2 bases and J gave up 7 bases, with 11 bases separating them. Germline CDR1 reads MNHEY; CDR2 reads SVGAGI.

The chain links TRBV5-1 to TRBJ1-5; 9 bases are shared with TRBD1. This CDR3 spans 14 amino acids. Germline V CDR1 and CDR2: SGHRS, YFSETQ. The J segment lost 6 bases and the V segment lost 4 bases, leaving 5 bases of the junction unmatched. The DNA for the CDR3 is TGCGCCAGCAGCCCCGGGACAGGGACTCAGCCCCAGCATTTT. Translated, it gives CASSPGTGTQPQHF.

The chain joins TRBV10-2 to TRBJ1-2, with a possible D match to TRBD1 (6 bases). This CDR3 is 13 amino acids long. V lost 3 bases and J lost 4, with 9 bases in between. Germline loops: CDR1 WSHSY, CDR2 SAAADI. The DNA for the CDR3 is TGCGCCAGCAGTGACAAGGACAGCTATGGCTACACCTTC. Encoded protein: CASSDKDSYGYTF.